The T cell receptor (beta chain) under discussion was sequenced for a study of blood T cell repertoires in COVID-19. Background on the study: The United States, Italy and Spain provided the acute and convalescent COVID-19 samples. PBMCs, B-cell-depleted T cells, or T cells were the source of the cDNA or gDNA that made up the material.

The CDR3 consists of 12 residues. Per the germline V gene, CDR1 is MNHEY and CDR2 is SVGAGI. V gave up 6 bases and J gave up 13 bases; unmatched junction bases: 5. Per the authors' pipeline: Cell counts per sample came from amplifying reference gene primers. Sequencing was performed with immunoSEQ multiplex PCR; in TCRdb, only in-frame clones are kept and a portion is missing. D and trimming were read from the DNA, whereas the V and J calls and clone size are those reported in that table. The data hold about 410,000 clones, with 89% observed a single time. Enrolment of Seattle patients took place during active infection, and they were followed longitudinally.

The origin of this receptor is a woman aged 40 to 50 with COVID-19, enrolled during active disease. The chain has TRBV6-5 and TRBJ1-4; TRBD1 matches at 10 bases. The sequenced sample consisted of peripheral blood. The CDR3 nucleotides read TGTGCCAGCAGCCAGGACAGGGGGAGACTGTTTTTT. Protein sequence: CASSQDRGRLFF.